This entry lists 6 T cell receptor beta chains sequenced from one sample in a study of tumor-infiltrating lymphocytes in oesophageal squamous cell carcinoma (dated by TCRdb to the mid-2010s). To prepare the library, PCR was applied. The sequencer listed for this sample is Illumina HiSeq 2000. In-frame beta chains were kept once TCRdb had trimmed the public reads at Q25 with fastp and called clones with MiXCR. All rows with the same CDR3 protein become a single entry with the most common DNA and genes. For this sample there are around 22,000 distinct CDR3 sequences; around 40% appear just once. Clones ranked in the top ten supply roughly 23% of the sample. The sample taken for sequencing was esophageal tumor tissue. The receptor set was obtained from a male donor with esophageal squamous cell carcinoma.

V is TRBV12-3 or TRBV12-4 and J is TRBJ2-4; D not resolved. The J call is in doubt because the DNA end fits TRBJ2-5 better. This CDR3 has 14 amino acids. The CDR3 nucleotides are TGTGCCAGCAGTTCCGAGGCTAATAGGGAGACCCAGTACTTC. Translated, it gives CASSSEANRETQYF.

Regarding this clonotype: A read error may produce the germline difference seen at one junction end. The chain combines TRBV24-1 with TRBJ2-3; D possibly corresponds to TRBD1 (5 bases). Germline V gene lookup returns CDR1 KGHDR and CDR2 SFDVKD. CDR3 length: 15 amino acids. The CDR3 DNA reads TGTGCCACCAGTGACATCGGCCTAGGGGCAGATTCGCAGTATTTT. Its protein product is CATSDIGLGADSQYF.

CDR3 residues: CASSPSRMSTDTQYF. CDR3 nucleotide sequence: TGTGCCAGTAGCCCGAGCCGGATGAGCACAGATACGCAGTATTTT. The chain is built from TRBV19 and TRBJ2-3, with D unresolved. The CDR3 extends over 15 amino acids. Trimming pared 6 bases from V and 0 bases from J, leaving 13 bases between. CDR1 and CDR2 (germline): LNHDA, SQIVND (reference sequence). The variable domain in full, completed from reference TRBV19 and TRBJ2-3, reads DGGITQSPKYLFRKEGQNVTLSCEQNLNHDAMYWYRQDPGQGLRLIYYSQIVNDFQKGDIAEGYSVSREKKESFPLTVTSAQKNPTAFYLCASSPSRMSTDTQYFGPGTRLTVL.

The CDR3 spells CASKPTGSTDTQYF. The CDR3 DNA reads as TGTGCCAGCAAACCAACTGGGAGCACAGATACGCAGTATTTT. The chain combines TRBV6-2 or TRBV6-3 with TRBJ2-3, with D unresolved. Germline-derived CDR1 and CDR2 are MNHEY and SVGEGT. The CDR3 consists of 14 residues. V dropped 7 bases and J dropped 0 bases, with 11 bases sitting between them.

The table lists this clonotype with many counts. This chain links TRBV15 with TRBJ2-1; weak D call: TRBD1 (5 bases). V lost 9 bases, J lost 6 bases, and 12 bases lay in between. The CDR3 has 12 amino acids. The germline gives CDR1 LNHNV, CDR2 YYDKDF (reference sequence). The CDR3 sequence: CATSDSINEQFF. CDR3 bases: TGTGCCACGTCCGACAGTATCAATGAGCAGTTCTTC.

This rearrangement joins TRBV11-1 to TRBJ1-1; no definite D call. The V gene's germline CDR1 is SGHAT and CDR2 FQDESV (reference sequence). The CDR3 runs to 13 residues. The V end lost 2 bases, the J end lost 5 bases, and 9 bases lay between the germline ends. The CDR3 bases are TGTGCCAGCAGCTTATTGTCGGGGACTGAAGCTTTCTTT. Protein product: CASSLLSGTEAFF.